One and the same sample provided the 20 T cell receptor beta chains below, sequenced in a study of blood T cell repertoires in COVID-19 (dated by TCRdb to about 2020). Library preparation was by the immunoSEQ multiplex PCR assay. TCRdb mirrors the immuneACCESS table, restricted to in-frame sequences. Some clones are absent from its copies; in checked studies, under half trace to an unresolved V gene, and the reason for the others is unknown. In this sample the table shows 250,000 to 350,000 clones, approximately 89% of which occur a single time. Clones ranked in the top ten supply over 6% of the sample. Sequencing was performed on peripheral blood. The origin of the receptors is a woman aged 30 to 39 who had recovered from COVID-19.

This clone was counted only a few times. The chain uses TRBV2 and TRBJ1-1, with D perhaps TRBD1 (5 bases). With 10 bases removed from V and 2 bases from J, the gap between germline ends came to 17 bases. This CDR3 is 14 amino acids long. The germline gives CDR1 SNHLY, CDR2 FYNNEI. The CDR3: CATSLLGANTEAFF. Written as DNA, the CDR3 is TGTGCCACATCCCTCCTAGGGGCCAACACTGAAGCTTTCTTT. Based on the CDR3 plus reference TRBV2 and TRBJ1-1, the full variable domain is EPEVTQTPSHQVTQMGQEVILRCVPISNHLYFYWYRQILGQKVEFLVSFYNNEISEKSEIFDDQFSVERPDGSNFTLKIRSTKLEDSAMYFCATSLLGANTEAFFGQGTRLTVV.

The rearrangement links TRBV24-1 to TRBJ1-4; 10 nucleotides agree with TRBD1. The CDR3 is made up of 17 amino acids. Germline assignment: CDR1 KGHDR and CDR2 SFDVKD. Trimming took 3 bases from V and 7 from J; bases not matched to a gene: 10. The CDR3 sequence is CATSDETGGPSGEKLFF. CDR3 sequence (DNA): TGTGCCACCAGTGATGAGACAGGGGGCCCGTCGGGTGAAAAACTGTTTTTT.

The rearrangement links TRBV2 to TRBJ2-7, with D possibly being TRBD1 (6 bases). The germline CDR1 and CDR2 sequences are SNHLY and FYNNEI. CDR3 length: 16 residues. Trimming left V 2 bases short and J 0 bases short, with 14 bases between. This CDR3 reads CASSEYPRGSSYEQYF. The DNA for the CDR3 is TGTGCCAGCAGTGAATATCCTAGGGGGAGCTCCTACGAGCAGTACTTC.

The chain uses TRBV28 and TRBJ2-7; 10 bases align to TRBD1. Germline assignment: CDR1 MDHEN and CDR2 SYDVKM. The CDR3 covers 17 residues. V trimming: 3 bases; J trimming: 7 bases; junction bases outside the gene matches: 15. The CDR3 protein is CASSFFIQGQGLGEQYF. DNA for the CDR3: TGTGCCAGCAGTTTTTTCATACAGGGACAGGGGCTGGGAGAGCAGTACTTC.

V and J are TRBV15 and TRBJ2-7; TRBD1 matches 7 bases. The CDR3 runs to 14 residues. V lost 1 base and J lost 5; bases outside the gene matches: 5. From germline, CDR1 is LNHNV and CDR2 YYDKDF (reference sequence). CDR3 in amino acids: CATSRADRPHEQYF. The CDR3 nucleotides read TGTGCCACCAGCAGAGCGGACAGGCCCCACGAGCAGTACTTC.

The CDR3 reads CASSIVRYTGTVNQPQHF. The CDR3 coding sequence is TGTGCCAGTAGTATAGTCCGCTATACCGGGACAGTCAATCAGCCCCAGCATTTT. This rearrangement joins TRBV19 to TRBJ1-5; TRBD1 matches at 7 bases. J was trimmed by 3 bases and V by 1 base; bases with no gene match: 12. CDR1 LNHDA and CDR2 SQIVND come from the germline V gene (reference sequence). The CDR3 runs to 18 residues.

This clone occurred a few times. This rearrangement joins TRBV15 to TRBJ1-4; 7 nucleotides line up with TRBD1. J was trimmed by 4 bases and V by 2 bases; bases with no gene match: 4. The CDR3 is 15 amino acids. CDR1 is LNHNV and CDR2 is YYDKDF in the germline V gene (reference sequence). In DNA, the CDR3 is TGTGCCACCAGCAGACGGGACAGAAATAATGAAAAACTGTTTTTT. Encoded protein: CATSRRDRNNEKLFF.

This clone showed up just once. Other nucleotide sequences in the sample specify the same CDR3. V is TRBV19 and J is TRBJ2-7; tentatively, D is TRBD2 (5 bases). Germline CDR1 reads LNHDA; CDR2 reads SQIVND (reference sequence). CDR3 length: 14 amino acids. Trimming removed 4 bases from V and 0 bases from J, with 10 bases in between. CDR3 in amino acids: CASSSGHSSYEQYF. CDR3 sequence (DNA): TGTGCCAGTAGTAGCGGGCATAGCTCCTACGAGCAGTACTTC.

J is TRBJ1-1 and V is TRBV6-5, with D hard to call. The germline V gene has CDR1 MNHEY and CDR2 SVGAGI. V was shortened by 8 bases and J by 4 bases, with 20 bases between the two germline ends. The CDR3 covers 15 residues. This CDR3 reads CASRRLSGRTTEAFF. The CDR3 DNA reads as TGTGCCAGCCGAAGACTTAGCGGGCGGACCACTGAAGCTTTCTTT.

Ten or more counts support this clone. The chain combines TRBV7-9 with TRBJ1-2; D is perhaps TRBD1 (6 bases). CDR1 is SEHNR and CDR2 is FQNEAQ in the germline V gene (reference sequence). V gave up 2 bases and J gave up 5 bases, with 18 bases separating them. This CDR3 is 16 amino acids long. CDR3 loop: CASSLTEDSRSYGYTF. As DNA, the CDR3 is TGTGCCAGCAGCTTAACTGAGGACAGCAGATCATATGGCTACACCTTC.

The V and J genes are TRBV11-2 and TRBJ2-7; tentatively, D is TRBD1 (6 bases). Germline values: CDR1 SGHAT, CDR2 FQNNGV. The CDR3 consists of 15 residues. V dropped 0 bases and J dropped 3 bases, with 12 bases sitting between them. Written as DNA, the CDR3 is TGTGCCAGCAGCTTAGATGGGACACTGAGCTACGAGCAGTACTTC. As protein: CASSLDGTLSYEQYF.

This clone was recorded once. The chain employs TRBV6-5 and TRBJ2-7, with 12 bases matching TRBD1. V shed 0 bases and J 6 bases; nucleotides not matched to a gene: 6. The CDR3 contains 16 residues. Germline V lookup: CDR1 MNHEY, CDR2 SVGAGI. The CDR3 region is CASSYSWGQGALEQYF. The CDR3 coding sequence is TGTGCCAGCAGTTACTCGTGGGGACAGGGGGCACTCGAGCAGTACTTC.

CDR3: CASSAQGSASPLHF. The CDR3 DNA reads as TGTGCCAGCAGTGCTCAGGGTTCGGCTTCACCCCTCCACTTT. The chain is built from TRBV2 and TRBJ1-6, with a weak D call TRBD1 (5 bases). Germline CDR1 SNHLY, CDR2 FYNNEI. The CDR3 totals 14 residues. Trimming pared 4 bases from V and 9 bases from J, leaving 13 bases between.

The table lists this clone with a few counts. The CDR3 protein is CASSSPLAGYTEAFF. DNA of the CDR3: TGTGCCAGCAGCTCGCCGTTGGCCGGGTACACTGAAGCTTTCTTT. This chain connects TRBV5-4 to TRBJ1-1; D gene uncertain. CDR1 and CDR2 (germline): SGHNT, YYREEE (reference sequence). V was shortened by 3 bases and J by 3 bases, with 15 bases between the two germline ends. This CDR3 spans 15 amino acids. The entire variable domain, with the rest obtained from reference TRBV5-4 and TRBJ1-1, is as follows: ETGVTQSPTHLIKTRGQQVTLRCSSQSGHNTVSWYQQALGQGPQFIFQYYREEENGRGNFPPRFSGLQFPNYSSELNVNALELDDSALYLCASSSPLAGYTEAFFGQGTRLTVV.

V and J are TRBV7-2 and TRBJ2-7; the D gene is possibly TRBD1 (5 bases). Deletions cut 4 bases from V and 7 bases from J, with 20 bases between. Germline V CDR1 and CDR2: SGHTA, FQGNSA. The CDR3 spans 15 residues. In DNA form, the CDR3 reads TGTGCCAGCAGCTCCCCGTCAGGGCTCCTAGGAGAGCAGTACTTC. It translates to CASSSPSGLLGEQYF.

J is TRBJ2-1 and V is TRBV4-2; 11 bases are a match to TRBD2. The CDR3 consists of 15 residues. V lost 3 bases to trimming and J lost 4 bases; unmatched junction nucleotides: 2. Germline-derived CDR1 and CDR2 are LGHNA and YNFKEQ. The CDR3 region has the DNA TGTGCCAGCAGCCACTCTAGCGGGGGGTACAATGAGCAGTTCTTC. Its translation: CASSHSSGGYNEQFF.

Here the CDR3 DNA reads TGTGCCAGCAGCGTAGACAGCTTCACAGATACGCAGTATTTT. This gives the protein CASSVDSFTDTQYF. This chain joins TRBV9 and TRBJ2-3, with D uncertain. Germline V gene sequence: CDR1 SGDLS, CDR2 YYNGEE. Deletions cut 0 bases from V and 2 bases from J, with 7 bases between. This CDR3 has 14 amino acids.

This clone was counted a few times. J is TRBJ1-4 and V is TRBV28, with no clear D. CDR1 is MDHEN, CDR2 SYDVKM, per germline. V shed 3 bases and J shed 0 bases, with 11 bases lying between them. CDR3 length equals 16 residues. The CDR3 bases are TGTGCCAGCAGTTTTGATAGTACCTCAACTAATGAAAAACTGTTTTTT. Translation gives CASSFDSTSTNEKLFF.

The rearrangement uses TRBV3-1 (or the pseudogene TRBV3-2) and TRBJ2-2, with D possibly matching TRBD1 (6 bases). Germline CDR1 and CDR2: LGHDT and YNNKEL (reference sequence). CDR3 length: 14 amino acids. The V and J ends lost 0 bases and 7 bases respectively, with 9 bases between them. This CDR3 reads CASSQDLRGGELFF. CDR3 DNA sequence: TGTGCCAGCAGCCAAGACCTCAGGGGCGGGGAGCTGTTTTTT.

This clone was picked up one time. The genes are TRBV7-2 and TRBJ2-1, with TRBD2 as a possible D gene (6 bases). The CDR3 sequence is 18 residues long. Germline-derived CDR1 and CDR2 are SGHTA and FQGNSA. Trimming removed 6 bases from V and 0 bases from J, with 21 bases in between. Here the CDR3 DNA reads TGTGCCAGCAGTCTCCAACCGGGACTGCCGAGCTCCTACAATGAGCAGTTCTTC. Its translation: CASSLQPGLPSSYNEQFF.